The 13 T cell receptor beta chains below come from one sample, sequenced in a study of graft-versus-host responses after intestinal transplantation. Measured with immunoSEQ multiplex PCR; TCRdb has only the in-frame clones, and not every one. The data show about 51,000 clones, roughly 90% seen once. Their antigens remain unidentified. The specimen was unstimulated CD4+ T cells sorted from spleen or lymph node cells, collected before transplant. Receptors were obtained from a human donor who was the organ donor for an intestinal transplant.

This clone has only one observation. The chain is built from TRBV5-6 and TRBJ2-3; no definite D call. The CDR3 has 15 amino acids. The ends were cut back, 6 bases at V and 4 bases at J, with 18 bases in the middle. Germline CDR1 SGHDT, CDR2 YYEEEE. In DNA, the CDR3 is TGTGCCAGCACCCCTCGAAGAGTGAGCGCAGATACGCAGTATTTT. Its translation: CASTPRRVSADTQYF.

The chain links TRBV19 to TRBJ2-1; 7 nucleotides match TRBD2. J was trimmed by 9 bases and V by 3 bases; bases with no gene match: 5. Germline V gene lookup returns CDR1 LNHDA and CDR2 SQIVND (reference sequence). This CDR3 is built from 13 residues. The CDR3 spells CASSIPAGTEQFF. As DNA, the CDR3 is TGTGCCAGTAGTATCCCAGCGGGAACTGAGCAGTTCTTC. Full variable domain (outside the CDR3, taken from reference TRBV19 and TRBJ2-1): DGGITQSPKYLFRKEGQNVTLSCEQNLNHDAMYWYRQDPGQGLRLIYYSQIVNDFQKGDIAEGYSVSREKKESFPLTVTSAQKNPTAFYLCASSIPAGTEQFFGPGTRLTVL.

The chain joins TRBV6-1 to TRBJ2-3; D may be TRBD2 (6 bases). The V gene lost 2 bases and the J gene lost 0 bases, with 15 bases spanning the gap. Germline-derived CDR1 and CDR2 are MNHNS and SASEGT. The CDR3 runs 17 residues. CDR3 coding DNA: TGTGCCAGCAGTGAATTACGAACGGGGGTTAGCACAGATACGCAGTATTTT. Amino acids: CASSELRTGVSTDTQYF.

V and J are TRBV5-6 and TRBJ1-5, with D perhaps TRBD1 (6 bases). V was cut by 1 base and J by 3 bases, with 11 bases left in between. Germline lookup yields CDR1 SGHDT and CDR2 YYEEEE. The CDR3 loop spans 15 amino acids. The CDR3 bases are TGTGCCAGCAGCTTGCAGGGGCGCAACAATCAGCCCCAGCATTTT. This encodes CASSLQGRNNQPQHF.

The V and J genes are TRBV5-1 and TRBJ1-1; TRBD1 matches at 8 bases. V lost 0 bases to trimming and J lost 3 bases; unmatched junction nucleotides: 7. Germline V gives CDR1 SGHRS, CDR2 YFSETQ. The CDR3 is 16 residues long. DNA for the CDR3: TGCGCCAGCAGCTTGGCCGGGACAGGCGGGGACACTGAAGCTTTCTTT. It specifies CASSLAGTGGDTEAFF.

This chain joins TRBV19 and TRBJ1-5; the match to TRBD1 covers 8 bases. In germline, CDR1 is LNHDA, CDR2 SQIVND (reference sequence). V lost 5 bases and J lost 3; bases outside the gene matches: 9. This CDR3 comprises 16 residues. CDR3 coding DNA: TGTGCCAGTAGTGCCTTAGACAGGGGTTACAATCAGCCCCAGCATTTT. Protein: CASSALDRGYNQPQHF. The entire variable domain, with the rest obtained from reference TRBV19 and TRBJ1-5, is as follows: DGGITQSPKYLFRKEGQNVTLSCEQNLNHDAMYWYRQDPGQGLRLIYYSQIVNDFQKGDIAEGYSVSREKKESFPLTVTSAQKNPTAFYLCASSALDRGYNQPQHFGDGTRLSIL.

This chain joins TRBV5-1 and TRBJ2-7; 12 bases map to TRBD2. The germline V gene has CDR1 SGHRS and CDR2 YFSETQ. CDR3 length equals 15 residues. J lost 6 bases, V lost 3 bases, and 7 bases had no gene match. This CDR3 is CASSSTSGSQGEQYF. CDR3 DNA: TGCGCCAGCAGCTCGACTAGCGGGAGTCAGGGCGAGCAGTACTTC.

The chain has TRBV5-1 and TRBJ1-4, with 7 bases identical to TRBD1. The CDR3 sequence is 14 residues long. In germline, CDR1 is SGHRS, CDR2 YFSETQ. After removal of 1 base from V and 6 bases from J, the junction contained 3 bases not matched to a gene. The CDR3 DNA is TGCGCCAGCAGCTTGACAGGGGCATATGAAAAACTGTTTTTT. Protein: CASSLTGAYEKLFF.

The gene calls are TRBV6-5 and TRBJ1-2, with TRBD1 matching over 7 bases. The CDR3 is 14 residues long. CDR1 MNHEY and CDR2 SVGAGI come from the germline V gene. Trimming at V came to 1 base and at J to 7 bases, leaving 6 bases not matched to a gene. CDR3 DNA sequence: TGTGCCAGCAGTTACTGGGACAGCCATCCTGGCTACACCTTC. Amino acids: CASSYWDSHPGYTF.

The chain combines TRBV4-2 with TRBJ2-5; 7 bases line up with TRBD2. CDR3 length equals 16 residues. J gave up 4 bases and V 1 base, and 9 bases lay outside the gene matches. Germline CDR1 is LGHNA and CDR2 is YNFKEQ. The chain's CDR3 is CASSQAAVAGGETQYF. CDR3 nucleotides: TGTGCCAGCAGCCAAGCCGCAGTAGCGGGTGGAGAGACCCAGTACTTC.

This chain uses TRBV9 with TRBJ1-1, with TRBD1 identical over 7 bases. CDR3 length: 15 amino acids. After removal of 3 bases from V and 4 bases from J, the junction contained 9 bases not matched to a gene. Germline CDR1 reads SGDLS; CDR2 reads YYNGEE. CDR3 bases: TGTGCCAGCAGCGATCGACAGGGACGGGGCACTGAAGCTTTCTTT. This gives the protein CASSDRQGRGTEAFF.

This clone was seen more than once but under ten times. The chain recombines TRBV7-9 with TRBJ2-3; 12 nucleotides line up with TRBD2. The CDR3 is 18 residues long. V was pared by 2 bases and J by 3 bases, with 9 bases of the junction left unmatched. Germline CDR1 is SEHNR and CDR2 is FQNEAQ (reference sequence). The CDR3 is CASSLRIGGTSGTDTQYF. Here the CDR3 DNA reads TGTGCCAGCAGCTTACGGATAGGAGGGACTAGCGGGACAGATACGCAGTATTTT.

This sequence joins TRBV30 and TRBJ1-1, with D possibly TRBD1 on 6 matching bases. V lost 6 bases and J lost 11, with 25 bases in between. CDR3 length: 14 amino acids. CDR1 and CDR2 from the germline V gene are GTSNPN and SVGIG (reference sequence). CDR3 amino acids: CACLREGLGGVAFF. DNA of the CDR3: TGTGCCTGTCTCAGGGAGGGACTAGGGGGGGTCGCTTTCTTT.